Following are 13 T cell receptor beta chains from one sample sequenced in a study of blood T cell repertoires in COVID-19. Clones were sequenced by immunoSEQ multiplex PCR, and TCRdb holds only the in-frame ones, with some missing. Of 25,000 to 30,000 clones listed, 83% are singletons. What was sequenced was peripheral blood. The receptors originated from a human donor in a cohort sampled during active COVID-19.

This clone was seen only a few times. The chain combines TRBV19 with TRBJ2-7, with D possibly matching TRBD1 (6 bases). Deletions cut 5 bases from V and 3 bases from J, with 14 bases between. Looked up from germline, CDR1 is LNHDA and CDR2 is SQIVND (reference sequence). The CDR3 totals 14 residues. CDR3 DNA sequence: TGTGCCAGTAGTCTCGCCGGGACAAGCTACGAGCAGTACTTC. Translated, it gives CASSLAGTSYEQYF.

The genes are TRBV9 and TRBJ1-3; D gene uncertain. The CDR3 extends over 12 amino acids. Between the trimmed V and J ends, which lost 3 bases and 5 bases, there was a span of 6 bases. Looked up from germline, CDR1 is SGDLS and CDR2 is YYNGEE. In DNA form, the CDR3 reads TGTGCCAGCAGCGGTCAGAGAAACACCATATATTTT. It encodes CASSGQRNTIYF.

The chain couples TRBV19 to TRBJ2-7; 7 bases line up with TRBD2. The CDR3 is 14 residues long. J lost 3 bases, V lost 1 base, and 3 bases had no gene match. Germline loops: CDR1 LNHDA, CDR2 SQIVND (reference sequence). The CDR3 DNA sequence: TGTGCCAGTAGTATAGGGGACTATAGCTACGAGCAGTACTTC. Amino acid sequence: CASSIGDYSYEQYF.

V and J are TRBV2 and TRBJ2-2; 7 nucleotides line up with TRBD1. Germline-derived CDR1 and CDR2 are SNHLY and FYNNEI. With V trimmed by 8 bases and J by 1 base, 4 bases remained unmatched. There are 14 residues in the CDR3. The CDR3 DNA reads as TGTGCCAGCGGGGGACAGAGGAACACCGGGGAGCTGTTTTTT. This encodes CASGGQRNTGELFF. The full variable domain, in which reference TRBV2 and TRBJ2-2 provide the parts outside the CDR3, is EPEVTQTPSHQVTQMGQEVILRCVPISNHLYFYWYRQILGQKVEFLVSFYNNEISEKSEIFDDQFSVERPDGSNFTLKIRSTKLEDSAMYFCASGGQRNTGELFFGEGSRLTVL.

V and J are TRBV5-1 and TRBJ1-4; D perhaps matches TRBD1 (6 bases). Trimming cost V 7 bases and J 4 bases, with 17 bases left between them. The CDR3 is made up of 15 amino acids. The V gene's germline CDR1 is SGHRS and CDR2 YFSETQ. Written as DNA, the CDR3 is TGCGCCAGCTGCGAACAGGGACCGAGTAATGAAAAACTGTTTTTT. It yields the protein CASCEQGPSNEKLFF.

This chain joins TRBV6-5 and TRBJ2-1, with TRBD1 matching 7 bases. This CDR3 comprises 14 residues. Germline V lookup: CDR1 MNHEY, CDR2 SVGAGI. The junction had 5 bases not matched to a gene; V was cut back by 6 bases and J by 3 bases. The CDR3 sequence is CASRTRTGYNEQFF. The CDR3 bases are TGTGCCAGCAGAACTCGGACAGGCTACAATGAGCAGTTCTTC.

This clone was seen just once. The V and J genes are TRBV24-1 and TRBJ2-2; 10 bases fit TRBD1. The V and J ends lost 4 bases and 6 bases, in that order; junction bases with no gene match: 7. The germline V gene encodes CDR1 KGHDR and CDR2 SFDVKD. This CDR3 spans 16 amino acids. CDR3 sequence reads: CATSESGTGVSGELFF. In nucleotides, the CDR3 is TGTGCCACCAGTGAATCCGGGACAGGGGTGTCCGGGGAGCTGTTTTTT.

The CDR3 DNA reads TGTGCCAGCAGCTTAACGGCGACGTTTGGGCAGAGCACCGGGGAGCTGTTTTTT. Protein sequence: CASSLTATFGQSTGELFF. The chain links TRBV11-3 to TRBJ2-2; D is uncertain. Germline V gene data show CDR1 as SGHNT and CDR2 as YENEEA. This CDR3 contains 18 residues. The germline V and J ends were trimmed by 2 bases and 4 bases, with 20 bases remaining between them.

This clone showed up just once. The DNA for the CDR3 is TGTGCCAGCAGCCAAGAAGGGACTAGCGGAGAGACCCAGTACTTC. Protein sequence: CASSQEGTSGETQYF. V gene TRBV4-2 combines with J gene TRBJ2-5, with 11 bases fitting TRBD2. Germline V lookup: CDR1 LGHNA, CDR2 YNFKEQ. With 0 bases clipped from V and 4 bases from J, the junction kept 1 base outside the gene matches. The CDR3 is 15 amino acids.

The genes are TRBV10-3 and TRBJ1-2, with D uncertain. CDR1 and CDR2 from the germline V gene are ENHRY and SYGVKD. CDR3 size: 13 residues. Deletions cut 10 bases from V and 6 bases from J, with 18 bases between. CDR3 in amino acids: CASSTGEVDGYTF. The CDR3 DNA reads TGTGCCAGTTCTACTGGGGAGGTGGATGGCTACACCTTC.

V is TRBV4-2 and J is TRBJ2-3; the match to TRBD2 covers 9 bases. V gave up 1 base and J gave up 1 base; unmatched junction bases: 9. This CDR3 has 18 residues. Germline loops: CDR1 LGHNA, CDR2 YNFKEQ. The CDR3 is CASSQGASGIRGTDTQYF. CDR3 coding DNA: TGTGCCAGCAGCCAAGGGGCTAGCGGGATTCGGGGCACAGATACGCAGTATTTT.

A single count supports this clone. The genes are TRBV6-5 and TRBJ1-1; possible D gene TRBD1, 6 bases. Germline CDR1 is MNHEY and CDR2 is SVGAGI. Trimming stripped 7 bases from V and 6 bases from J, with 18 bases between. The CDR3 sequence is 14 residues long. The CDR3 DNA reads as TGTGCCAGCAAGAACATCAGGGGTTCCTCTGAAGCTTTCTTT. Its translation: CASKNIRGSSEAFF.

The rearrangement links TRBV19 to TRBJ1-2; the match to TRBD1 covers 9 bases. In germline, CDR1 is LNHDA, CDR2 SQIVND (reference sequence). There are 12 residues in the CDR3. J gave up 8 bases and V 7 bases, and 5 bases lay outside the gene matches. CDR3 coding DNA: TGTGCCAGTACCCGGACAGGGGAAGGCTACACCTTC. It codes for CASTRTGEGYTF.